This T cell receptor (beta chain) was recovered during a study of blood T cell repertoires in COVID-19. V dropped 2 bases and J dropped 7; count of bases not matched to a gene: 4. The CDR3 contains 14 residues. Germline values: CDR1 SGHRS, CDR2 YFSETQ. Per the study methods: Estimated nucleated cell counts came from reference gene primer amplification. Using immunoSEQ multiplex PCR, the repertoire was profiled, and TCRdb retains in-frame clones only, with some absent. D and trimming come from the DNA, and the V and J calls and clone size come from that table. This sample yields roughly 100,000 clones, of which around 83% are seen a single time; around 2% belongs to the top ten.

The sequence came from a man between 65 and 85 years old with active or convalescent COVID-19. The rearrangement links TRBV5-1 to TRBJ2-2; 8 bases map to TRBD1. Specimen: peripheral blood. Here the CDR3 DNA reads TGCGCCAGCAGCTTCCAGGGGGCGGGCGGGGAGCTGTTTTTT. This sequence encodes CASSFQGAGGELFF.